A single sample gave rise to the 15 T cell receptor beta chains below, sequenced in a study of CD8+ T cells in alopecia areata. As the sequencing template, cDNA was produced by extracting RNA and reverse transcribing it. Generated by immunoSEQ multiplex PCR, the TCRdb table keeps only in-frame clones and is missing some. In the table there are around 100,000 clones, around 40% of which are singletons. The treatment was: oral pan-JAK inhibitor, 5-10 mg twice daily. Sequenced here: CD8+ T cells sorted from blood, sampled at week 24, from a patient treated with tofacitinib. The receptor set was obtained from a human donor with alopecia areata.

The gene calls are TRBV19 and TRBJ2-3, with D perhaps TRBD1 (6 bases). This CDR3 contains 14 residues. Germline V gene data show CDR1 as LNHDA and CDR2 as SQIVND (reference sequence). V was pared by 5 bases and J by 2 bases, with 11 bases between. The CDR3 region is CASSPGQFTDTQYF. Here the CDR3 DNA reads TGTGCCAGTAGTCCCGGACAGTTCACAGATACGCAGTATTTT. The whole variable domain, remainder taken from reference TRBV19 and TRBJ2-3, is DGGITQSPKYLFRKEGQNVTLSCEQNLNHDAMYWYRQDPGQGLRLIYYSQIVNDFQKGDIAEGYSVSREKKESFPLTVTSAQKNPTAFYLCASSPGQFTDTQYFGPGTRLTVL.

In this sample, this clone turned up a few times. The chain links TRBV6-5 to TRBJ2-1; the match to TRBD2 covers 7 bases. The V and J ends lost 4 bases and 7 bases, in that order; junction bases with no gene match: 7. CDR1 and CDR2 (germline): MNHEY, SVGAGI. The CDR3 length is 14 residues. The CDR3 sequence: CASSSAGADNEQFF. In DNA, the CDR3 is TGTGCCAGCAGTTCGGCGGGAGCAGATAATGAGCAGTTCTTC.

V gene TRBV7-9 combines with J gene TRBJ1-1, with D tentatively TRBD1 (5 bases). The germline V gene has CDR1 SEHNR and CDR2 FQNEAQ (reference sequence). The CDR3 runs to 14 residues. V was cut by 5 bases and J by 1 base, with 11 bases left in between. The CDR3 loop is CASSLLTGNTEAFF. The DNA of the CDR3 is TGTGCCAGCAGCCTGCTCACAGGGAACACTGAAGCTTTCTTT. Looking up the rest from reference TRBV7-9 and TRBJ1-1 gives the full variable domain: DTGVSQNPRHKITKRGQNVTFRCDPISEHNRLYWYRQTLGQGPEFLTYFQNEAQLEKSRLLSDRFSAERPKGSFSTLEIQRTEQGDSAMYLCASSLLTGNTEAFFGQGTRLTVV.

The chain employs TRBV10-2 and TRBJ1-1; tentatively, D is TRBD1 (5 bases). The CDR3 contains 13 residues. Germline V CDR1 and CDR2: WSHSY, SAAADI. Between the trimmed V and J ends, which lost 5 bases and 7 bases, there was a span of 14 bases. The CDR3 DNA reads as TGCGCCAGCAGTCTGGGGCCAACAATTGAAGCTTTCTTT. It is translated as CASSLGPTIEAFF.

J is TRBJ2-7 and V is TRBV4-1; no clear D. The CDR3 has 13 amino acids. The germline gives CDR1 MGHRA, CDR2 YSYEKL. V was cut by 0 bases and J by 2 bases, with 5 bases left in between. This chain's CDR3 is CASSQDNPYEQYF. Written as DNA, the CDR3 is TGCGCCAGCAGCCAAGATAATCCCTACGAGCAGTACTTC.

This clone has just a few counts. V usage is TRBV29-1 and J usage is TRBJ2-5, with TRBD2 as a possible D gene (5 bases). Trimming removed 1 base from V and 5 bases from J, with 11 bases in between. This CDR3 has 13 amino acids. Germline V gene lookup returns CDR1 SQVTM and CDR2 ANQGSEA. The CDR3 DNA follows: TGCAGCGTTGAAGCTCGGGATTGGGAGACCCAGTACTTC. It is translated as CSVEARDWETQYF.

In nucleotides, the CDR3 is TGTGCCAGTAGTACTGCCCCGACAGGGGGTGACGATGGCTACACCTTC. Translating gives CASSTAPTGGDDGYTF. The rearrangement joins TRBV19 to TRBJ1-2; TRBD1 matches 9 bases. Germline CDR1 is LNHDA and CDR2 is SQIVND (reference sequence). V shed 4 bases, J shed 6 bases, and the junction held 12 bases outside the gene matches. CDR3 length: 16 residues.

The chain employs TRBV27 and TRBJ2-7, with D possibly matching TRBD1 (6 bases). The germline gives CDR1 MNHEY, CDR2 SMNVEV (reference sequence). The CDR3 length is 13 residues. V was trimmed by 8 bases and J by 4 bases, leaving 15 bases between them. The CDR3 DNA reads TGTGCCAGCGCCAATCGGCAGGGGTACGAGCAGTACTTC. Residues: CASANRQGYEQYF.

This clone appeared a single time. The rearrangement links TRBV4-1 to TRBJ2-3, with 8 bases identical to TRBD2. Germline values: CDR1 MGHRA, CDR2 YSYEKL. J was trimmed by 4 bases and V by 6 bases; bases with no gene match: 9. This CDR3 is 15 amino acids long. CDR3 sequence reads: CASRSGTRTADTQYF. CDR3 coding DNA: TGCGCCAGCAGGTCCGGGACTAGGACGGCAGATACGCAGTATTTT.

The chain links TRBV7-9 to TRBJ1-5; D gene ambiguous. The CDR3 contains 12 residues. CDR1 SEHNR and CDR2 FQNEAQ come from the germline V gene (reference sequence). Trimming shortened V by 5 bases and J by 4 bases, and 6 bases separated the two germline ends. CDR3 sequence reads: CASSLLNQPQHF. In DNA form, the CDR3 reads TGTGCCAGCAGCCTCTTAAATCAGCCCCAGCATTTT.

The chain recombines TRBV29-1 with TRBJ2-2, with D perhaps TRBD1 or TRBD2 (6 bases each). The CDR3 spans 12 residues. The V end was cut by 4 bases, the J end by 7 bases, with 10 bases between. From germline, CDR1 is SQVTM and CDR2 ANQGSEA. Here the CDR3 DNA reads TGCAGCGTTGTACAGGGACTCGGGGAGCTGTTTTTT. This sequence encodes CSVVQGLGELFF.

This clone has only a few counts. This chain joins TRBV7-8 and TRBJ1-5; possibly TRBD1 for D (5 bases). V lost 5 bases, J lost 0 bases, and 14 bases lay in between. Germline V gene lookup returns CDR1 SGHVS and CDR2 FQNEAQ. CDR3 length equals 16 residues. The CDR3 bases are TGTGCCAGCAGCGTCTGGGGGAGGGGTAGCAATCAGCCCCAGCATTTT. It codes for CASSVWGRGSNQPQHF.

The chain employs TRBV6-5 and TRBJ2-1; D is perhaps TRBD2 (6 bases). The length of the CDR3 is 15 residues. With 6 bases removed from V and 4 bases from J, the gap between germline ends came to 16 bases. From germline, CDR1 is MNHEY and CDR2 SVGAGI. The chain's CDR3 is CASSVHRDLYNEQFF. For the CDR3, the DNA is TGTGCCAGCAGCGTACACCGGGACTTGTACAATGAGCAGTTCTTC.

V and J are TRBV30 and TRBJ2-1; a possible D gene is TRBD2 (5 bases). Germline values: CDR1 GTSNPN, CDR2 SVGIG (reference sequence). The CDR3 runs to 13 residues. V dropped 7 bases and J dropped 0 bases, with 10 bases sitting between them. The CDR3 here is CAFRADSYNEQFF. The CDR3 DNA is TGTGCCTTCAGAGCGGACTCCTACAATGAGCAGTTCTTC.

The rearrangement uses TRBV27 and TRBJ2-7, with a weak D call TRBD2 (6 bases). The CDR3 is 13 amino acids. The V end was cut by 5 bases, the J end by 4 bases, with 12 bases between. Germline CDR1 is MNHEY and CDR2 is SMNVEV (reference sequence). CDR3 DNA sequence: TGTGCCAGCAGTCCGGGACTCTTATACGAGCAGTACTTC. Its protein is CASSPGLLYEQYF.